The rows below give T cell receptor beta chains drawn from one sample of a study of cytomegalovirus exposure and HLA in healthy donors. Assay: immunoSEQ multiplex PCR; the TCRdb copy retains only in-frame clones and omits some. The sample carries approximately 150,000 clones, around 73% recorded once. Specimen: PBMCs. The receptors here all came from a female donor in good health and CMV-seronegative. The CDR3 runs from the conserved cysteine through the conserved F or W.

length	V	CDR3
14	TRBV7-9	CASSLVTGNTEAFF
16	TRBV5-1	CASTSGRGRVTDTQYF
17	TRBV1	CTSSQYGLAGCGDTQYF
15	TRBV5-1	CASSHSGTNTDTQYF
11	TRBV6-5	CASSDTYGYTF
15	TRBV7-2	CASSSTGQGGYEQYF
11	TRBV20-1	CSARGYYEQYF
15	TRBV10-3	CAITASGSSADTQYF
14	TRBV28	CASSLQAGNYGYTF
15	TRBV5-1	CASSLRGDSNQPQHF
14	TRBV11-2	CASSSQGGFYGYTF
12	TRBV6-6	CASSYSDRSLIF
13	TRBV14	CASSPRGTNIQYF
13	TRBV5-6	CASEDRFYNEQFF
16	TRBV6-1	CASSEFSGTSHSEQFF
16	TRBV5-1	CASSLLTGSSYNEQFF
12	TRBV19	CASRTGVTEAFF
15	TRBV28	CASSGRGIGSYEQYF
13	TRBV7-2	CASSLGLRGEQYF
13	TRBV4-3	CASSQVDRGEAFF
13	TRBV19	CASKTGVGNTIYF
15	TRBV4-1	CASSQGTYSGNTIYF
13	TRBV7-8	CASSPRMNTEAFF
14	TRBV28	CASSLFWGGQPQHF
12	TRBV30	CAWSTGGYEQYF
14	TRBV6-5	CASSRRGEGETQYF
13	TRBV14	CASRASWNTEAFF
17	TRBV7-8	CASSLDTGLAVGLEQYF
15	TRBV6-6	CASSHSGTGPYEQYF
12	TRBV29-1	CSVNLTPYEQYF
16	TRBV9	CASSLTGASSGNTIYF
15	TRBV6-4	CASSPLAGGPDTQYF
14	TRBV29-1	CSVSASASTDTQYF
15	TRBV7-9	CASSLTSGGADTQYF
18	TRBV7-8	CASSLADTRSGRGEKLFF
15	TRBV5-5	CASSTRTGTYQPQHF
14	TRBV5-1	CASSDGQGRYGYTF
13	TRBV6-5	CASSYTGQETQYF
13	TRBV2	CASRPGTEYEQYF
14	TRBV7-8	CASSPGTFPYEQYF
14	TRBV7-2	CASSRDRGQETQYF
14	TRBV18	CASSGTGSDTEAFF
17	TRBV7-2	CASSLGGVHGGKEKLFF
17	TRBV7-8	CASSLATPGQGLNTQYF
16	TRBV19	CASRGWSGVSYNEQFF
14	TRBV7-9	CASSLAREDYGYTF
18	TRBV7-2	CASSPPPRLSGRSDEQYF
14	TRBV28	CASSFDGKADTQYF
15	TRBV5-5	CASSPASGLNTEAFF
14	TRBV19	CASSTPTGRYGYTF
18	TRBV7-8	CASSLTGTGGLGNSPLHF
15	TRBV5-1	CASSLGGGANYGYTF
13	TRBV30	CAWSVLGTGELFF
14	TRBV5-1	CASSLGGSGDTQYF
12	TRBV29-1	CSVRTGNTEAFF